What follows are 25 T cell receptor beta chains derived from one specimen sequenced in a study of blood T cells in healthy people across ages. Using a J-beta primer mix together with a sample-barcoded 5' primer, a second PCR was run for roughly 6 to 11 cycles. TCRdb reanalysed the 5' RACE reads using MiXCR and keeps one entry per CDR3 protein. The sample contains 450,000 to 700,000 distinct CDR3 sequences, approximately 25% of which appear only once. The sequencing sample was made of blood. Receptors originate from a woman in her seventies in good health.

This rearrangement joins TRBV3-1 to TRBJ2-7; no clear D gene. Germline loops: CDR1 LGHDT, CDR2 YNNKEL (reference sequence). The CDR3 is 12 residues long. Trimming took 0 bases from V and 8 from J, leaving 8 bases between them. CDR3 sequence reads: CASSQDLRKQYF. In DNA, the CDR3 is TGTGCCAGCAGCCAAGACCTCAGAAAGCAGTACTTC.

There are a few counts of this clonotype. This chain links TRBV6-2 or TRBV6-3 with TRBJ2-6; D is undetermined. Trimming left V 8 bases short and J 1 base short, with 12 bases between. The length of the CDR3 is 15 residues. CDR1 is MNHEY and CDR2 is SVGEGT in the germline V gene. The CDR3 spells CASRTTASGANVLTF. As DNA, the CDR3 is TGTGCCAGCCGCACTACTGCGTCTGGGGCCAACGTCCTGACTTTC.

The chain uses TRBV7-2 and TRBJ2-1; D might be TRBD2 (7 bases). The ends were cut back, 11 bases at V and 2 bases at J, with 16 bases in the middle. The CDR3 has 14 amino acids. From germline, CDR1 is SGHTA and CDR2 FQGNSA. This chain's CDR3 is CARIGGAAYNEQFF. CDR3 coding DNA: TGTGCCCGCATAGGGGGGGCCGCCTACAATGAGCAGTTCTTC.

V and J are TRBV6-1 and TRBJ2-5; no definite D call. The CDR3 is 15 residues long. Germline loops: CDR1 MNHNS, CDR2 SASEGT. The V gene lost 2 bases and the J gene lost 0 bases, with 10 bases spanning the gap. CDR3 in amino acids: CASSERFGYQETQYF. DNA for the CDR3: TGTGCCAGCAGTGAAAGATTTGGCTACCAAGAGACCCAGTACTTC.

This clonotype was found a few times. The chain joins TRBV5-1 to TRBJ2-7; D call uncertain. This CDR3 contains 13 residues. V was clipped by 4 bases and J by 3 bases, with 11 bases between them. CDR1 SGHRS and CDR2 YFSETQ come from the germline V gene. CDR3 sequence reads: CASSNTVGYEQYF. CDR3 bases: TGCGCCAGCAGCAATACCGTGGGCTACGAGCAGTACTTC.

This clonotype was observed a handful of times. J is TRBJ2-5 and V is TRBV11-1; D not certain. The J call may be incorrect, as the DNA end agrees better with TRBJ2-7. CDR3 length: 14 amino acids. CDR1 and CDR2 from the germline V gene are SGHAT and FQDESV (reference sequence). The CDR3: CASSLGTVSYEQYF. In nucleotides, the CDR3 is TGTGCCAGCAGCTTAGGGACGGTATCCTACGAGCAGTACTTC.

This clonotype is a singleton in its sample. This sequence joins TRBV20-1 and TRBJ2-1, with 9 bases fitting TRBD2. This CDR3 spans 14 amino acids. The J segment lost 7 bases and the V segment lost 6 bases, leaving 10 bases of the junction unmatched. CDR1 and CDR2 (germline): DFQATT, SNEGSKA (reference sequence). Here the CDR3 DNA reads TGCAGTGCAAGGGCGGGGGGGGGAAGGAATGAGCAGTTCTTC. It translates to CSARAGGGRNEQFF.

This chain links TRBV9 with TRBJ1-2; the D is unclear. Looked up from germline, CDR1 is SGDLS and CDR2 is YYNGEE. The CDR3 has 15 residues. V lost 2 bases and J lost 12, with 23 bases in between. The CDR3 nucleotides are TGTGCCAGCAGCGTTTCGGCACTGGATGAACAGCCCCACACCTTC. Translated: CASSVSALDEQPHTF.

In this sample, this clonotype turned up once. The chain carries TRBV5-1 and TRBJ2-5, with 10 bases lining up with TRBD1. CDR3 size: 14 residues. Germline trimming cut 0 bases from V and 7 bases from J; bases unmatched to any gene: 3. Germline-derived CDR1 and CDR2 are SGHRS and YFSETQ. CDR3 DNA: TGCGCCAGCAGCTTGGCCGGACAGGGGGGGACCCAGTACTTC. This gives the protein CASSLAGQGGTQYF. The full variable domain, in which reference TRBV5-1 and TRBJ2-5 provide the parts outside the CDR3, is KAGVTQTPRYLIKTRGQQVTLSCSPISGHRSVSWYQQTPGQGLQFLFEYFSETQRNKGNFPGRFSGRQFSNSRSEMNVSTLELGDSALYLCASSLAGQGGTQYFGPGTRLLVL.

The J gene is TRBJ2-2, the V gene TRBV7-2, with 8 bases lining up with TRBD2. Trimming took 2 bases from V and 3 from J; bases not matched to a gene: 5. Germline V CDR1 and CDR2: SGHTA, FQGNSA. CDR3 length equals 16 residues. CDR3 region: CASSLNRGGYTGELFF. CDR3 sequence (DNA): TGTGCCAGCAGCTTAAATCGGGGGGGCTACACCGGGGAGCTGTTTTTT.

This clonotype was counted between two and nine times. The chain carries TRBV7-2 and TRBJ1-2; no firm D call. Germline CDR1 is SGHTA and CDR2 is FQGNSA. The CDR3 loop spans 15 amino acids. V lost 5 bases, J lost 6 bases, and 19 bases lay in between. The CDR3 DNA reads as TGTGCCAGCAGCCTTGAGGCGGTGAGGAAAAATGGCTACACCTTC. This gives the protein CASSLEAVRKNGYTF. Full variable domain (rest looked up from reference TRBV7-2 and TRBJ1-2): GAGVSQSPSNKVTEKGKDVELRCDPISGHTALYWYRQSLGQGLEFLIYFQGNSAPDKSGLPSDRFSAERTGGSVSTLTIQRTQQEDSAVYLCASSLEAVRKNGYTFGSGTRLTVV.

This clonotype was detected a few times. The chain uses TRBV14 and TRBJ1-1; D is ambiguous. The germline V gene encodes CDR1 SGHDN and CDR2 FVKESK. The CDR3 is 13 residues long. V gave up 3 bases and J gave up 1 base, with 6 bases separating them. The CDR3 loop is CASSQTENTEAFF. The DNA for the CDR3 is TGTGCCAGCAGCCAGACTGAGAACACTGAAGCTTTCTTT. The whole variable domain, remainder taken from reference TRBV14 and TRBJ1-1, is EAGVTQFPSHSVIEKGQTVTLRCDPISGHDNLYWYRRVMGKEIKFLLHFVKESKQDESGMPNNRFLAERTGGTYSTLKVQPAELEDSGVYFCASSQTENTEAFFGQGTRLTVV.

This sequence joins TRBV29-1 and TRBJ2-5, with D hard to call. The V end lost 4 bases, the J end lost 9 bases, and 18 bases lay between the germline ends. CDR1 is SQVTM, CDR2 ANQGSEA, per germline. The CDR3 consists of 13 residues. DNA for the CDR3: TGCAGCGTTGCTATCAGTACCAAAACGTCCCAGTACTTC. Translating it yields CSVAISTKTSQYF.

This clonotype was observed a handful of times. The chain employs TRBV7-2 and TRBJ1-4; D remains unclear. Trimming took 5 bases from V and 8 from J, leaving 18 bases between them. Looked up from germline, CDR1 is SGHTA and CDR2 is FQGNSA. CDR3 length equals 15 residues. The CDR3 protein is CASSPRSSIWEKLFF. The CDR3 nucleotides are TGTGCCAGCAGCCCCCGGTCGTCTATTTGGGAAAAACTGTTTTTT. The complete variable domain, with remaining parts taken from reference TRBV7-2 and TRBJ1-4, reads GAGVSQSPSNKVTEKGKDVELRCDPISGHTALYWYRQSLGQGLEFLIYFQGNSAPDKSGLPSDRFSAERTGGSVSTLTIQRTQQEDSAVYLCASSPRSSIWEKLFFGSGTQLSVL.

The V call is TRBV7-9, the J call TRBJ2-3, with TRBD2 matching 8 bases. J was trimmed by 4 bases and V by 4 bases; bases with no gene match: 16. The CDR3 has 18 amino acids. In germline, CDR1 is SEHNR, CDR2 FQNEAQ (reference sequence). The CDR3 is CASSSLGRDPLGADTQYF. CDR3 DNA: TGTGCCAGCAGCTCCCTCGGGAGGGACCCTCTGGGGGCAGATACGCAGTATTTT.

This CDR3 reads CASTRDGANVLTF. CDR3 nucleotide sequence: TGTGCCAGCACCAGGGACGGGGCCAACGTCCTGACTTTC. J is TRBJ2-6 and V is TRBV7-9; either TRBD1 or TRBD2 may fit D (5 bases each). Trimming removed 7 bases at V and 4 bases at J, with 8 bases between. Looked up from germline, CDR1 is SEHNR and CDR2 is FQNEAQ (reference sequence). This CDR3 is 13 amino acids long.

This clonotype has at least ten counts. V is TRBV20-1 and J is TRBJ1-1; TRBD1 matches 7 bases. This CDR3 has 14 residues. Germline CDR1 is DFQATT and CDR2 is SNEGSKA (reference sequence). The J segment lost 4 bases and the V segment lost 0 bases, leaving 5 bases of the junction unmatched. CDR3 DNA sequence: TGCAGTGCTAGAGACCAGGGACAGTCCACTGAAGCTTTCTTT. It yields the protein CSARDQGQSTEAFF.

This clonotype was counted between two and nine times. The CDR3 loop reads CASSLAAKETQYF. CDR3 DNA sequence: TGCGCCAGCAGCTTGGCGGCTAAGGAGACCCAGTACTTC. The rearrangement links TRBV5-1 to TRBJ2-5; D not certain. In germline, CDR1 is SGHRS, CDR2 YFSETQ. Deletions cut 0 bases from V and 5 bases from J, with 8 bases between. The CDR3 consists of 13 residues.

This chain joins TRBV2 and TRBJ2-6; D uncertain. This CDR3 is 14 amino acids long. Germline V gene lookup returns CDR1 SNHLY and CDR2 FYNNEI. The germline V and J ends were trimmed by 8 bases and 0 bases, with 8 bases remaining between them. CDR3 coding DNA: TGTGCCAGCCTCGCAGTCTCTGGGGCCAACGTCCTGACTTTC. The encoded protein is CASLAVSGANVLTF.

This chain joins TRBV5-1 and TRBJ2-5, with 10 bases identical to TRBD1. After removal of 4 bases from V and 5 bases from J, the junction contained 8 bases not matched to a gene. The CDR3 loop spans 15 amino acids. Germline-derived CDR1 and CDR2 are SGHRS and YFSETQ. The CDR3 reads CASSISGTGAETQYF. CDR3 DNA sequence: TGCGCCAGCAGCATATCCGGGACAGGGGCGGAGACCCAGTACTTC. The complete variable domain, with remaining parts taken from reference TRBV5-1 and TRBJ2-5, reads KAGVTQTPRYLIKTRGQQVTLSCSPISGHRSVSWYQQTPGQGLQFLFEYFSETQRNKGNFPGRFSGRQFSNSRSEMNVSTLELGDSALYLCASSISGTGAETQYFGPGTRLLVL.

The genes are TRBV24-1 and TRBJ1-1; the D gene is possibly TRBD1 (5 bases). Trimming took off 12 bases at V and 5 bases at J, with 18 bases between the two ends. Germline CDR1 is KGHDR and CDR2 is SFDVKD. This CDR3 comprises 13 residues. CDR3 sequence: CAQVPRAGTEAFF. As DNA, the CDR3 is TGTGCCCAGGTCCCCAGGGCGGGTACTGAAGCTTTCTTT.

This clonotype was counted a few times. The rearrangement joins TRBV11-1 to TRBJ2-5; TRBD1 is a possible D gene (5 bases). Looked up from germline, CDR1 is SGHAT and CDR2 is FQDESV (reference sequence). V was pared by 5 bases and J by 4 bases, with 11 bases between. This CDR3 has 13 residues. The DNA for the CDR3 is TGTGCCAGCAGCCCCAGGGTAGCAGAGACCCAGTACTTC. Encoded protein: CASSPRVAETQYF.

This clonotype was detected a few times. The chain combines TRBV5-1 with TRBJ2-5; 10 bases align to TRBD2. The V gene end was trimmed by 1 base and the J gene end by 1 base; junction bases not matched to a gene: 4. The CDR3 consists of 16 residues. The germline gives CDR1 SGHRS, CDR2 YFSETQ. The CDR3: CASSLSVAGGQETQYF. CDR3 in DNA: TGCGCCAGCAGCTTGTCGGTAGCGGGGGGCCAAGAGACCCAGTACTTC.

The chain has TRBV20-1 and TRBJ1-5; D is perhaps TRBD1 (6 bases). In germline, CDR1 is DFQATT, CDR2 SNEGSKA (reference sequence). CDR3 size: 15 residues. The V and J ends lost 3 bases and 6 bases respectively, with 18 bases between them. The CDR3 reads CSASGGLPRVQPQHF. The DNA for the CDR3 is TGCAGTGCTAGTGGGGGCCTGCCGAGAGTTCAGCCCCAGCATTTT.

This clonotype was observed at least ten times. The V gene is TRBV14, the J gene TRBJ1-1, with TRBD1 as a possible D gene (6 bases). The CDR3 runs to 15 residues. From germline, CDR1 is SGHDN and CDR2 FVKESK. V lost 4 bases and J lost 4, with 16 bases in between. The CDR3 DNA follows: TGTGCCAGCAGCCCTCCGGGGGCGTTGGGCACTGAAGCTTTCTTT. Protein: CASSPPGALGTEAFF.